The next 18 T cell receptor delta chains were all read from a single sample in a study of γδ T cells in repeated Plasmodium falciparum infection (dated by TCRdb to the early 2020s). Vgamma9/Vdelta2+ and Vdelta2-negative gammadelta T cell populations were flow-sorted from peripheral blood mononuclear cells for bulk TCR repertoire analysis. The library was made by multiplex PCR. The instrument given in TCRdb is Illumina MiSeq. Clonotypes were called again by TCRdb from the public reads via CATT, and duplicate nucleotide sequences were then merged into one entry. A total of tens of thousands of delta-chain clones appear in this sample, over 0.75% of them only once. In total, the top ten clones hold 9% to 10% of the sample. Sequencing was carried out using gamma-delta T cells from blood. All receptors come from a pool of human donors (malaria-infected and uninfected, not separated).

Only a few counts were recorded for this clone. The protein that TCRdb holds for this DNA derives from a much larger clone and differs from the translated DNA at residue 5, which likely indicates a read error; the protein shown here is translated from the DNA. The CDR3 loop reads CACDIVEVQYTDKLIF. The CDR3 DNA is TGTGCCTGTGACATCGTGGAGGTCCAGTACACCGATAAACTCATCTTT. This rearrangement joins TRDV2 to TRDJ1, with D hard to call. The J gene comes from matching the DNA to germline here; TCRdb lacks it. This CDR3 comprises 16 residues. Germline CDR1 GEAIGNYY, CDR2 EKD. Deletions cut 2 bases from V and 0 bases from J, with 15 bases between.

This clone was seen a few times. This likely came from a read error, as a far larger clone is one base away. The same CDR3 can be traced to other DNA sequences in this sample. J is TRDJ1 and V is TRDV1, with D tentatively TRDD2 (5 bases). TCRdb supplies no J gene; here it was assigned by aligning the nucleotide sequence to germline. CDR3 length: 15 amino acids. Germline CDR1 is TSWWSYY and CDR2 is QGS. The CDR3 loop is CALGELPFCPDKLIF. The CDR3 DNA is TGTGCTCTTGGAGAACTACCCTTCTGCCCCGATAAACTCATCTTT.

Note on this clone: The protein in TCRdb stems from a much larger clone and differs at residue 7 from this DNA's translation, likely a read error; here the protein is translated from the DNA. This chain joins TRDV2 and TRDJ2; 11 nucleotides line up with TRDD3. TCRdb lists no J gene, so it was determined here by aligning the DNA to germline. This CDR3 contains 18 residues. Germline V gene sequence: CDR1 GEAIGNYY, CDR2 EKD. The trim removed 3 bases at V and 0 bases at J, leaving 8 bases unmatched. CDR3 in amino acids: CACDALIGGYALTAQLFF. CDR3 nucleotide sequence: TGTGCCTGTGACGCCCTTATTGGGGGATACGCTTTGACAGCACAACTCTTCTTT.

This clone was detected a few times. The translation of this DNA and the TCRdb protein of a much larger clone differ at residue 18, probably owing to a read error; the protein shown here is translated from the DNA. The V gene was identified as TRDV2, while no J gene was called; the table's D call TRDD3 went unverified against the DNA. Per germline, CDR1 GEAIGNYY and CDR2 EKD. This CDR3 is built from 20 residues. In DNA form, the CDR3 reads TGTGCCTGTGACTCCGTACTGGGGGATACAAGCTCCTGGGACACCCGACAGACGTTTTTC. Encoded protein: CACDSVLGDTSSWDTRQTFF.

As to this clone: The protein recorded in TCRdb matches a much larger clone and deviates from this DNA's translation at residue 13, suggesting a read error; the protein here is obtained by translating the DNA. The J gene is TRDJ1, the V gene TRDV1, with 9 bases fitting TRDD3. TCRdb does not report a J gene; here it was assigned by matching the DNA to germline references. V shed 5 bases, J shed 10 bases, and the junction held 17 bases outside the gene matches. This CDR3 spans 16 amino acids. CDR1 is TSWWSYY, CDR2 QGS, per germline. CDR3: CALGTYGLGEMSRLIF. As DNA, the CDR3 is TGTGCTCTTGGGACCTATGGACTGGGGGAAATGTCTAGACTCATCTTT.

For this clone: Since a far larger clone is one base different, this is likely a read error. Other nucleotide sequences from this sample produce the same CDR3. This chain connects TRDV2 to TRDJ1; D tentatively fits TRDD2 or TRDD3 (6 bases each). Here the J gene came from matching the DNA to germline, since TCRdb omits it. Trimming shortened V by 3 bases and J by 0 bases, and 25 bases separated the two germline ends. Germline assignment: CDR1 GEAIGNYY and CDR2 EKD. The CDR3 loop spans 19 amino acids. CDR3 sequence: CACDSFRTGGPPYTDKLIF. The CDR3, as DNA: TGTGCCTGTGACTCCTTCCGTACCGGGGGACCCCCGTACACCGATAAACTCATCTTT.

Concerning this clone: A far more abundant clone sits one base away, making this likely a read error. Other DNA sequences within the sample encode an identical CDR3. The CDR3 is CALGENPSHVLGDTPVYTDKLIF. The DNA for the CDR3 is TGTGCTCTTGGGGAGAACCCCTCCCACGTACTGGGGGATACGCCAGTGTACACCGATAAACTCATCTTT. J is TRDJ1 and V is TRDV1; 13 bases are shared with TRDD3. TCRdb is silent on the J gene; assignment here came from matching the DNA to germline. Germline loops: CDR1 TSWWSYY, CDR2 QGS. The V and J ends lost 3 bases and 0 bases, in that order; junction bases with no gene match: 22. The CDR3 runs to 23 residues.

As for this clone: Translating this DNA gives a protein that differs at residue 11 from the TCRdb one, which belongs to a much larger clone; a read error is likely, and the protein shown is this translation. The chain couples TRDV1 to TRDJ1; 8 bases map to TRDD3. The J gene, absent from TCRdb, was called here by matching the DNA to germline. The trim removed 2 bases at V and 4 bases at J, leaving 9 bases unmatched. CDR1 and CDR2 from the germline V gene are TSWWSYY and QGS. The CDR3 loop spans 16 amino acids. CDR3 region: CALGEFGGSYIDKLIF. CDR3 in DNA: TGTGCTCTTGGGGAATTTGGGGGATCCTACATCGATAAACTCATCTTT.

A word on this clone: The protein TCRdb gives is from a much larger clone and does not agree with this DNA's translation at residue 11, likely a read error; the protein shown here comes from the DNA. No call exists for the J gene, whereas the V gene is TRDV1. The CDR3 is 13 amino acids. In germline, CDR1 is TSWWSYY, CDR2 QGS. CDR3 bases: TGTGCTCTTGGGGAACTATCCCTAGACAAACCCATCTTT. Protein: CALGELSLDKPIF.

This clone was seen a handful of times. With only one base between it and a far larger clone, this is likely a read error. The sample holds other DNA sequences that translate to the same CDR3. The rearrangement joins TRDV1 to TRDJ1; the D is unclear. Germline matching of the DNA provided the J gene here, since TCRdb leaves it blank. Germline V CDR1 and CDR2: TSWWSYY, QGS. The CDR3 consists of 19 residues. The ends were cut back, 3 bases at V and 0 bases at J, with 23 bases in the middle. The CDR3 region is CALGELRPARPLYTDKLIF. DNA of the CDR3: TGTGCTCTTGGGGAGCTAAGACCAGCCCGACCCTTGTACACCGATAAACTCATCTTT.

By frequency in the sample, this clone is medium-sized. The sample has other DNA sequences that encode this CDR3 too. V usage is TRDV2 and J usage is TRDJ1, with a weak D call TRDD3 (6 bases). CDR3 length equals 13 residues. The V end lost 3 bases, the J end lost 4 bases, and 11 bases lay between the germline ends. The germline V gene encodes CDR1 GEAIGNYY and CDR2 EKD. CDR3 sequence: CACDSVLGDKLIF. The CDR3, as DNA: TGTGCCTGTGACTCGGTACTGGGCGATAAACTCATCTTT.

This clone has a count of ten or more. The sample has other DNA sequences that encode this CDR3 too. This chain connects TRDV1 to TRDJ1; the D call may be TRDD2 or TRDD3 (8 bases each). The V gene's germline CDR1 is TSWWSYY and CDR2 QGS. V lost 3 bases to trimming and J lost 6 bases, with 26 bases between them. The CDR3 covers 18 residues. The CDR3 here is CALGDPPSYETGGYKLIF. The CDR3 nucleotides read TGTGCTCTTGGGGATCCGCCTTCCTATGAGACTGGGGGGTATAAACTCATCTTT.

In the case of this clone: A far larger clone is off by one base, so a read error is likely. This sample also contains other DNA sequences that code for the same CDR3. V and J are TRDV1 and TRDJ1; D call uncertain. TCRdb leaves out the J gene; it was filled in here by matching the DNA to germline. From germline, CDR1 is TSWWSYY and CDR2 QGS. V lost 0 bases and J lost 1, with 24 bases in between. The CDR3 has 20 residues. This CDR3 is CALGELAPTTAVLPTDKLIF. CDR3 DNA sequence: TGTGCTCTTGGGGAACTCGCACCCACTACGGCTGTACTACCCACCGATAAACTCATCTTT.

In its sample, this clone was seen a few times. V usage is TRDV1 and J usage is TRDJ1; tentatively, D is TRDD3 (7 bases). Germline matching of the DNA provided the J gene here, since TCRdb leaves it blank. CDR1 is TSWWSYY and CDR2 is QGS in the germline V gene. The CDR3 is 18 amino acids. The V and J ends lost 3 bases and 0 bases respectively, with 20 bases between them. The CDR3, as DNA: TGTGCTCTTGGGGATTTATCCTACGAAGGGGATAACACCGATAAACTCATCTTT. It translates to CALGDLSYEGDNTDKLIF.

As concerns this clone: The likely explanation is a read error, given a far larger clone one base away. Other nucleotide sequences from this sample produce the same CDR3. The chain joins TRDV1 to TRDJ1; perhaps TRDD3 as D (5 bases). Trimming left V 3 bases short and J 2 bases short, with 19 bases between. Germline CDR1 is TSWWSYY and CDR2 is QGS. The length of the CDR3 is 17 residues. CDR3 in DNA: TGTGCTCTTGGGGATTTCCCGTCCTCCTGGGAAACCGATAAACTCATCTTT. Encoded protein: CALGDFPSSWETDKLIF.

Remarks on this clone: The protein that TCRdb holds for this DNA derives from a much larger clone and differs from the translated DNA at residue 5, which likely indicates a read error; the protein shown here is translated from the DNA. The chain joins TRDV1 to TRDJ2; D may be TRDD3 (5 bases). TCRdb carries no J gene annotation; the J gene was assigned here by matching the DNA with germline. CDR1 is TSWWSYY and CDR2 is QGS in the germline V gene. The CDR3 is 24 residues long. Trimming left V 3 bases short and J 0 bases short, with 35 bases between. CDR3 sequence: CALGDLESGPRPFWDSTLTAQLFF. CDR3 DNA sequence: TGTGCTCTTGGGGATCTAGAGTCCGGCCCAAGGCCCTTTTGGGATTCAACTTTGACAGCACAACTCTTCTTT.

With respect to this clone: The amino acid sequence in TCRdb belongs to a much larger clone and departs from this DNA's translation at residue 5, likely a sequencing read error; the sequence shown is translated from the DNA. The rearrangement links TRDV1 to TRDJ1; TRDD3 matches at 8 bases. The J gene was missing in TCRdb and was found by matching the end of the DNA to germline. Germline CDR1 and CDR2: TSWWSYY and QGS. This CDR3 comprises 16 residues. The CDR3 reads CALGKLRTWGSTKLIF. In nucleotides, the CDR3 is TGTGCTCTTGGGAAACTTCGGACCTGGGGGAGTACAAAACTCATCTTT.

This clone was observed a few times. The translation of this DNA and the TCRdb protein of a much larger clone differ at residue 21, probably owing to a read error; the protein shown here is translated from the DNA. The chain links TRDV1 to TRDJ1, with TRDD3 matching 13 bases. The CDR3 has 24 amino acids. CDR1 and CDR2 from the germline V gene are TSWWSYY and QGS. The CDR3, as DNA: TGTGCTCTTGGGGAACGACCTACCTCGCTAACTGGGGGATACGCTGCCGGGTACACCGATAGACTCATCTTT. Translated, it gives CALGERPTSLTGGYAAGYTDRLIF.